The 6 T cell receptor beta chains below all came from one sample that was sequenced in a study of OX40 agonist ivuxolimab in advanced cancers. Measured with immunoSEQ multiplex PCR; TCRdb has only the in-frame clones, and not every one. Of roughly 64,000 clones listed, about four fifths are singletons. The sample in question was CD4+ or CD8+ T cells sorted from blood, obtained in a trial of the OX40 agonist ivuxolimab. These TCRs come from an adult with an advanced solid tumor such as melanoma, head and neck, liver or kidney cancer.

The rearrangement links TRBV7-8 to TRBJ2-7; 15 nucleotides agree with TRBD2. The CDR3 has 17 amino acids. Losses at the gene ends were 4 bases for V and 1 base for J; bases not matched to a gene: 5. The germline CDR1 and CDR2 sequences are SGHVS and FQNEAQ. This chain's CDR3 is CASSSGLAGGLSYEQYF. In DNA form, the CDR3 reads TGTGCCAGCAGCTCCGGACTAGCGGGAGGGCTATCCTACGAGCAGTACTTC. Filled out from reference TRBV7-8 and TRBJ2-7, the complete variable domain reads GAGVSQSPRYKVAKRGQDVALRCDPISGHVSLFWYQQALGQGPEFLTYFQNEAQLDKSGLPSDRFFAERPEGSVSTLKIQRTQQEDSAVYLCASSSGLAGGLSYEQYFGPGTRLTVT.

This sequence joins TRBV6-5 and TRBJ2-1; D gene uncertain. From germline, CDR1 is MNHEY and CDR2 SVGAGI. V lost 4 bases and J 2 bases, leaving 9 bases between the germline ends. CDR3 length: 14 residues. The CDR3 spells CASSSSDTYNEQFF. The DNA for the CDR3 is TGTGCCAGCAGTTCCTCAGACACCTACAATGAGCAGTTCTTC.

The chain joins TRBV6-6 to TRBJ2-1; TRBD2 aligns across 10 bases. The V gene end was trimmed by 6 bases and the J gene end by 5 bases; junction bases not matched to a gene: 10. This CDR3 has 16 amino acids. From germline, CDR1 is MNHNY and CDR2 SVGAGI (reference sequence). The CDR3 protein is CASRSRTSGVHNEQFF. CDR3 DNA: TGTGCCAGCAGGAGTAGGACTAGCGGAGTTCACAATGAGCAGTTCTTC.

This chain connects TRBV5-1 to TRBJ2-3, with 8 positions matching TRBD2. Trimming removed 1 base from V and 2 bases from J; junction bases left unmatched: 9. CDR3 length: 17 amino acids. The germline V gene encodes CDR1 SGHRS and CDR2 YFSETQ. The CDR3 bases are TGCGCCAGCAGCTTGAGAGGGAGCGGGAGTGCCACAGATACGCAGTATTTT. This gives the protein CASSLRGSGSATDTQYF.

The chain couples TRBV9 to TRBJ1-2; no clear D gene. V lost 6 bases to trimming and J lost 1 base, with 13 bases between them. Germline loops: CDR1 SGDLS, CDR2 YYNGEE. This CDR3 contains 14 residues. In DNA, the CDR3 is TGTGCCAGCACGGAGGGAGGGTTTAACTATGGCTACACCTTC. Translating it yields CASTEGGFNYGYTF.

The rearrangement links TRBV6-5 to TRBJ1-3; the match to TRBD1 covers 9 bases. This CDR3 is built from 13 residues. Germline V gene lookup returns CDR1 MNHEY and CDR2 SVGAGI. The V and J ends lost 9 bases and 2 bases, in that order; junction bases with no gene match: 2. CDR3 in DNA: TGTGCCAGTTGGGACAGGGCTGGAAACACCATATATTTT. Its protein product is CASWDRAGNTIYF.